The rows below give T cell receptor beta chains drawn from one sample of a study of beta chain features in type 1 diabetes. Clones were read by immunoSEQ multiplex PCR, and TCRdb kept only the in-frame ones, dropping some. Of around 400,000 clones listed, about 15% are singletons. Source material: naive CD4+ T cells from blood. The origin of the receptors is a woman aged 18-29 years in good health. Each CDR3 is given without its conserved first and last residue. Fields, in order: D gene, V gene, clone size, CDR3 protein. D genes are given only for firm matches. Clone sizes are given selectively: once, few, many, or a class where the clone is expanded.

d_call: .; v_call: TRBV6-6; clone_size: .; cdr3_aa: ASSYTGHQYEQY
d_call: .; v_call: TRBV29-1; clone_size: .; cdr3_aa: SVTDDIMNTEAF
d_call: TRBD1; v_call: TRBV30; clone_size: few; cdr3_aa: AWVTGNGADEQF
d_call: .; v_call: TRBV28; clone_size: few; cdr3_aa: ASRPPAGSNEQF
d_call: .; v_call: TRBV6-5; clone_size: .; cdr3_aa: ASSNSYEQY
d_call: .; v_call: TRBV15; clone_size: .; cdr3_aa: ATKQGPLFGNEQF
d_call: TRBD2; v_call: TRBV28; clone_size: .; cdr3_aa: ASRRRSGRNTGELF
d_call: .; v_call: TRBV5-1; clone_size: few; cdr3_aa: ASSPEAGNQPQH
d_call: .; v_call: TRBV6-6; clone_size: .; cdr3_aa: ASSYSTSTDTQY
d_call: TRBD1; v_call: TRBV23-1; clone_size: .; cdr3_aa: ASRQDEGQGTPNYGYT
d_call: TRBD2; v_call: TRBV28; clone_size: .; cdr3_aa: ASSFPRRGEETQY
d_call: .; v_call: TRBV7-9; clone_size: .; cdr3_aa: ASSYRENEKLF
d_call: .; v_call: TRBV30; clone_size: few; cdr3_aa: AWSPDNEQF
d_call: .; v_call: TRBV10-3; clone_size: .; cdr3_aa: AISESGQGYEQY
d_call: TRBD1; v_call: TRBV30; clone_size: .; cdr3_aa: AWNRGQGNTEAF
d_call: TRBD2; v_call: TRBV28; clone_size: .; cdr3_aa: ASSAAGGPFLTDTQY
d_call: .; v_call: TRBV21-1; clone_size: few; cdr3_aa: ASSRLPHHVYNEQF
d_call: TRBD1; v_call: TRBV7-2; clone_size: .; cdr3_aa: ASSRQGTGANVLT
d_call: TRBD2; v_call: TRBV15; clone_size: once; cdr3_aa: ATSPLGSGRPYEQY
d_call: .; v_call: TRBV2; clone_size: .; cdr3_aa: ASSLQGVREKLF
d_call: .; v_call: TRBV30; clone_size: .; cdr3_aa: AWSLNTEAF
d_call: .; v_call: TRBV28; clone_size: .; cdr3_aa: ASSLHRVGPTDTQY
d_call: .; v_call: TRBV7-3; clone_size: once; cdr3_aa: ASSLTLNPGEQY
d_call: .; v_call: TRBV7-9; clone_size: few; cdr3_aa: ASSGRSAGAGWHLYEQY
d_call: TRBD2; v_call: TRBV30; clone_size: few; cdr3_aa: AWGAGDGQETQY
d_call: .; v_call: TRBV29-1; clone_size: .; cdr3_aa: SVVTRQSSYEQY
d_call: TRBD2; v_call: TRBV10-2; clone_size: .; cdr3_aa: ASSESGMSDEQF
d_call: .; v_call: TRBV20-1; clone_size: few; cdr3_aa: SARDFKAF
d_call: .; v_call: TRBV9; clone_size: few; cdr3_aa: ASSVDAGYNEQF
d_call: .; v_call: TRBV4-2; clone_size: .; cdr3_aa: ASSQVVAGQGYNEQF
d_call: TRBD1; v_call: TRBV30; clone_size: few; cdr3_aa: AWRMTGKGSGYT
d_call: TRBD2; v_call: TRBV15; clone_size: few; cdr3_aa: ATKTSGVGNEQF
d_call: TRBD2; v_call: TRBV7-2; clone_size: few; cdr3_aa: ASSLEGGRNYEQY
d_call: .; v_call: TRBV30; clone_size: .; cdr3_aa: AWRDNARGKTEAF
d_call: TRBD2; v_call: TRBV15; clone_size: .; cdr3_aa: ATSTQSIAGSYNEQF
d_call: .; v_call: TRBV29-1; clone_size: few; cdr3_aa: SVAVPTGTEAF
d_call: .; v_call: TRBV19; clone_size: .; cdr3_aa: ASSDRTNTEAF
d_call: TRBD1; v_call: TRBV27; clone_size: .; cdr3_aa: ASSERLDRAPYTGELF
d_call: TRBD1; v_call: TRBV15; clone_size: .; cdr3_aa: ATSKDRGRYEQY
d_call: TRBD1; v_call: TRBV18; clone_size: .; cdr3_aa: ASSPAGTGSNEQF
d_call: .; v_call: TRBV4-1; clone_size: few; cdr3_aa: ASSQADNLNGETQY
d_call: .; v_call: TRBV7-9; clone_size: few; cdr3_aa: ASSLAGVRGSEQF
d_call: .; v_call: TRBV4-1; clone_size: few; cdr3_aa: ASSQDRTRTADTQY
d_call: TRBD1; v_call: TRBV2; clone_size: .; cdr3_aa: ASSEQGGGNQPQH
d_call: TRBD1; v_call: TRBV23-1; clone_size: .; cdr3_aa: ASTPEDRANTEAF
d_call: TRBD1; v_call: TRBV7-2; clone_size: few; cdr3_aa: ASSEQRDRKYGYT
d_call: TRBD2; v_call: TRBV28; clone_size: .; cdr3_aa: ASSPSGYGPPAIYEQY
d_call: TRBD1; v_call: TRBV30; clone_size: once; cdr3_aa: AQTGGYTEAF
d_call: .; v_call: TRBV19; clone_size: .; cdr3_aa: ASSPDRLSSYEQY
d_call: TRBD1; v_call: TRBV6-5; clone_size: few; cdr3_aa: ASSSYRGHSGYT
d_call: TRBD2; v_call: TRBV13; clone_size: .; cdr3_aa: ASSPLAGGYEQY
d_call: .; v_call: TRBV6-6; clone_size: once; cdr3_aa: SSGSSYNEQF
d_call: TRBD1; v_call: TRBV6-4; clone_size: few; cdr3_aa: ASGQESDTEAF
d_call: TRBD1; v_call: TRBV29-1; clone_size: .; cdr3_aa: SVEVPGTGTYNEQF
d_call: TRBD2; v_call: TRBV28; clone_size: few; cdr3_aa: ATTGGWQEQY